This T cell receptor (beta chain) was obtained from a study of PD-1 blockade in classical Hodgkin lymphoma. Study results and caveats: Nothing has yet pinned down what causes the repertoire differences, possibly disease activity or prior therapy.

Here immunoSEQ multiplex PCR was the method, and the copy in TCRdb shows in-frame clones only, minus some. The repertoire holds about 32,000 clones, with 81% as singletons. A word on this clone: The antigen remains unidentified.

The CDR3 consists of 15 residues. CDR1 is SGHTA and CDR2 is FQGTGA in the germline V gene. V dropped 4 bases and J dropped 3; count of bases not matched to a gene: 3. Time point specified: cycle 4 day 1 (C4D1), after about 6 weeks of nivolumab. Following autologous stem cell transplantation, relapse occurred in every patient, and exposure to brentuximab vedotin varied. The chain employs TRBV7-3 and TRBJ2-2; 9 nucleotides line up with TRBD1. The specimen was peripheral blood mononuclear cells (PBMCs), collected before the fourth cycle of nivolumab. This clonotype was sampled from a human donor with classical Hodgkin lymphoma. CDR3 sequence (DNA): TGTGCCAGCAGCTCCCGGGACAGGGACACCGGGGAGCTGTTTTTT. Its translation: CASSSRDRDTGELFF.